The entry below gives a single TCR beta chain sequence along with its context. Its antigen is not known. V was shortened by 1 base and J by 2 bases, with 10 bases between the two germline ends. The germline CDR1 and CDR2 sequences are SGHDN and FVKESK. The CDR3 length is 15 residues. The data were produced by immunoSEQ multiplex PCR, yet TCRdb's version contains in-frame clones alone and is incomplete. Among about 350,000 clones listed, 92% were seen once. This sample was taken from a study of Ad26.COV2.S vaccination and SARS-CoV-2 variants. Points from the study as a whole: Vaccine recipients surpassed placebo recipients in spike-specific TCR breadth.

The specimen was peripheral blood, collected after recovery from COVID-19. The clonotype comes from a human donor who had recovered from COVID-19. The rearrangement joins TRBV14 to TRBJ2-3, with a tentative D call TRBD1 (5 bases). The CDR3 loop reads CASSQADRDTDTQYF. The CDR3 DNA is TGTGCCAGCAGCCAAGCCGACAGAGACACAGATACGCAGTATTTT.